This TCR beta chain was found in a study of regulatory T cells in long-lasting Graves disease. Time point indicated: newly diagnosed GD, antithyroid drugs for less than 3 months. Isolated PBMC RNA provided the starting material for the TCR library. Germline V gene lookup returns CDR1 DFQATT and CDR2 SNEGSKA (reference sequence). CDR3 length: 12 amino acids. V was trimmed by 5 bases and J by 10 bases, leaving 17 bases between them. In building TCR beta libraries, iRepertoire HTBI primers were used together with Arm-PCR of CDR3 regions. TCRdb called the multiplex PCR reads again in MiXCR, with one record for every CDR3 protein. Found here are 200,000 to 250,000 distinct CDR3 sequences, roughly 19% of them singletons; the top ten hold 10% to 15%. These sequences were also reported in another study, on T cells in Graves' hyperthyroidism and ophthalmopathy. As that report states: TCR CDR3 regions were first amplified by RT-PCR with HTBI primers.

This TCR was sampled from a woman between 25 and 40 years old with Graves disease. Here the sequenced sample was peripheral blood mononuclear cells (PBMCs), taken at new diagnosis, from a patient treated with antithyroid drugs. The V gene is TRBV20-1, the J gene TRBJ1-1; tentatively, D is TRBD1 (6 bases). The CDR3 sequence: CSAGGQGWLAFF. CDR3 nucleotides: TGCAGTGCTGGGGGGCAGGGGTGGTTAGCTTTCTTT.